This T cell receptor (beta chain) emerged from a study of T cells expressing NK-cell markers. Whole-study findings and limits: There were a few donors in whom these clonotypes also led the CD3+CD56-NKG2C+ fraction.

About this clonotype: What it binds is unknown.

TCRdb reanalyzed the 5' RACE reads, giving one entry per CDR3 protein sequence and no DNA. There are 300,000 to 450,000 distinct CDR3 sequences in the sample, with around 5.2% held by the top ten. From germline, CDR1 is SGDLS and CDR2 YYNGEE. This CDR3 has 14 residues. The genes are TRBV9 and TRBJ2-5; the TCRdb call, TRBD1, lacks DNA for checking. The sequenced sample was blood T cells: a sorted CD56 or NKG2C T cell subset, CD4+ or CD8+ T cells, or bulk PBMC T cells (not recorded which). The sequence was collected from a man aged 18-70 years in good health. The CDR3 loop is CASSVGSGMWTQYF.